A selection of T cell receptor beta chains follows, all from one sample in a study of T cell responses to AZD1222 COVID-19 vaccine. Assay: immunoSEQ multiplex PCR; the TCRdb copy retains only in-frame clones and omits some. The sample consists of around 130,000 clones, approximately 83% of them appearing once. Here the sequenced sample was peripheral blood, taken on day 0 of AZD1222 vaccination. The receptors originated from an adult in good health. Each CDR3 is given with its conserved first and last residue. Each record gives: D gene, clone size, V gene, J gene, CDR3 protein, CDR3 DNA. A D gene is named only where the DNA matches it firmly. Clone size is not always given. Where it is, it says once, few, many or a class for expanded clones.

TRBD2	-	TRBV11-3	TRBJ2-1	CASTPSGRAYNEQFF	TGTGCCAGCACTCCGAGCGGGAGGGCTTACAATGAGCAGTTCTTC
TRBD1	-	TRBV7-2	TRBJ2-5	CASSGNRAGGLETQYF	TGTGCCAGCAGCGGAAATCGGGCAGGGGGCTTGGAGACCCAGTACTTC
-	-	TRBV6-5	TRBJ2-6	CASSYETGSGANVLTF	TGTGCCAGCAGTTACGAGACAGGCTCTGGGGCCAACGTCCTGACTTTC
-	-	TRBV6-1	TRBJ1-5	CASSEGGGQPQHF	TGTGCCAGCAGTGAAGGGGGGGGTCAGCCCCAGCATTTT
-	-	TRBV18	TRBJ2-7	CASSPPAAISYEQYF	TGTGCCAGCTCACCACCGGCCGCCATCTCCTACGAGCAGTACTTC
-	-	TRBV7-9	TRBJ1-5	CASSSPAGPLPQHF	TGTGCCAGCAGCTCCCCCGCGGGACCACTACCCCAGCATTTT
-	-	TRBV27	TRBJ1-5	CASSPLGGYSNQPQHF	TGTGCCAGCAGCCCGTTGGGAGGGTACAGCAATCAGCCCCAGCATTTT
-	-	TRBV7-2	TRBJ2-5	CASSLYGGETQYF	TGTGCCAGCAGCTTATACGGGGGAGAGACCCAGTACTTC
TRBD1	once	TRBV27	TRBJ1-1	CASSLSAGGFTEAFF	TGTGCCAGCAGTTTATCGGCAGGGGGCTTCACTGAAGCTTTCTTT
TRBD2	-	TRBV24-1	TRBJ2-7	CATSDLAGLAGVYEQYF	TGTGCCACCAGTGATTTGGCCGGACTAGCGGGAGTTTACGAGCAGTACTTC
-	-	TRBV30	TRBJ2-1	CAWMGDLGEQFF	TGTGCCTGGATGGGGGATCTCGGTGAGCAGTTCTTC
-	-	TRBV29-1	TRBJ1-4	CSFQGGDEKLFF	TGCAGCTTTCAAGGAGGCGATGAAAAACTGTTTTTT
-	-	TRBV7-9	TRBJ2-7	CASSLGTGSLYEQYF	TGTGCCAGCAGCTTAGGCACAGGGTCTTTGTACGAGCAGTACTTC
-	-	TRBV5-1	TRBJ1-2	CASSSGRGSYGYTF	TGCGCCAGCAGTTCGGGACGGGGGAGCTATGGCTACACCTTC
TRBD1	-	TRBV27	TRBJ1-6	CASSFVTGGKISPLHF	TGTGCCAGCAGTTTCGTTACAGGGGGCAAGATCTCACCCCTCCACTTT
-	-	TRBV21-1	TRBJ2-3	CASSIRDRATDTQYF	TGTGCCAGCAGCATCCGGGACAGGGCGACAGATACGCAGTATTTT
TRBD1	once	TRBV29-1	TRBJ1-3	CSTQGQGNTIYF	TGCAGCACACAGGGGCAGGGAAACACCATATATTTT
TRBD2	many	TRBV28	TRBJ2-7	CASTGAGGYEQYF	TGTGCCAGCACTGGAGCGGGGGGATACGAGCAGTACTTC
-	-	TRBV19	TRBJ2-2	CASSRTHWGSTGELFF	TGTGCCAGTAGTAGGACCCACTGGGGTAGCACCGGGGAGCTGTTTTTT
-	-	TRBV19	TRBJ2-5	CASSIASTQYF	TGTGCCAGTAGTATAGCCAGCACCCAGTACTTC
-	once	TRBV6-5	TRBJ2-6	CASRIQESGANVLTF	TGTGCCAGCAGGATCCAAGAATCTGGGGCCAACGTCCTGACTTTC
-	-	TRBV9	TRBJ2-7	CASSVGMGGSIYEQYF	TGTGCCAGCAGCGTAGGAATGGGGGGCTCCATCTACGAGCAGTACTTC
TRBD1	-	TRBV18	TRBJ1-5	CASSPRQGEYSNQPQHF	TGTGCCAGCTCACCCCGACAGGGGGAATATAGCAATCAGCCCCAGCATTTT
-	-	TRBV21-1	TRBJ2-1	CASSKGGDGSSSYNEQFF	TGTGCCAGCAGCAAAGGGGGTGACGGTTCCAGCTCCTACAATGAGCAGTTCTTC
-	-	TRBV7-9	TRBJ1-1	CASSLAGANTEAFF	TGTGCCAGCAGCTTAGCAGGGGCGAACACTGAAGCTTTCTTT
TRBD2	-	TRBV5-1	TRBJ2-3	CASSWNRLAGGDTQYF	TGCGCCAGCAGCTGGAACCGACTAGCGGGAGGAGATACGCAGTATTTT
TRBD2	-	TRBV2	TRBJ2-7	CASTPRASGRSEQYF	TGTGCCAGCACCCCAAGGGCTAGCGGGAGATCCGAGCAGTACTTC
-	few	TRBV28	TRBJ1-5	CASSLIWGRARSNQPQHF	TGTGCCAGCAGTTTGATTTGGGGCAGGGCGAGAAGCAATCAGCCCCAGCATTTT
TRBD2	few	TRBV6-4	TRBJ2-3	CASSEIAGGSTDTQYF	TGTGCCAGCAGTGAGATAGCGGGAGGTAGCACAGATACGCAGTATTTT
TRBD1	-	TRBV7-8	TRBJ2-2	CASSLAGTGTSGELFF	TGTGCCAGCAGCTTAGCCGGGACAGGGACAAGCGGGGAGCTGTTTTTT
-	-	TRBV6-4	TRBJ1-6	CASSEGTPNSPLHF	TGTGCCAGCAGTGAAGGGACTCCGAATTCACCCCTCCACTTT
-	-	TRBV24-1	TRBJ2-7	CATRRQGGPGYEQYF	TGTGCCACCAGGCGACAGGGAGGTCCAGGCTACGAGCAGTACTTC
-	-	TRBV30	TRBJ2-7	CAWSVQGEQYF	TGTGCCTGGAGTGTACAGGGCGAGCAGTACTTC
-	-	TRBV7-6	TRBJ2-2	CASSLSTVGGTGELFF	TGTGCCAGCAGCTTGTCCACCGTCGGGGGCACCGGGGAGCTGTTTTTT
-	-	TRBV27	TRBJ1-6	CASSGVPRNSPLHF	TGTGCCAGCTCGGGGGTCCCGCGCAATTCACCCCTCCACTTT
TRBD1	-	TRBV5-1	TRBJ2-7	CASSLADRIVEQYF	TGCGCCAGCAGCTTGGCGGACAGGATCGTCGAGCAGTACTTC
-	-	TRBV5-4	TRBJ2-7	CASSLALGRYEQYF	TGTGCCAGCAGCTTGGCCCTTGGCCGCTACGAGCAGTACTTC
-	few	TRBV6-6	TRBJ1-5	CASRRLPQGPLGQPQHF	TGTGCCAGCAGACGACTCCCACAGGGCCCCCTTGGACAGCCCCAGCATTTT
-	once	TRBV4-1	TRBJ1-1	CASSLSGYEAFF	TGCGCCAGCAGTCTGTCCGGATATGAAGCTTTCTTT
TRBD1	-	TRBV28	TRBJ1-5	CASRAPGQGATKGQPQHF	TGTGCCAGCAGGGCCCCGGGACAGGGGGCGACGAAGGGTCAGCCCCAGCATTTT